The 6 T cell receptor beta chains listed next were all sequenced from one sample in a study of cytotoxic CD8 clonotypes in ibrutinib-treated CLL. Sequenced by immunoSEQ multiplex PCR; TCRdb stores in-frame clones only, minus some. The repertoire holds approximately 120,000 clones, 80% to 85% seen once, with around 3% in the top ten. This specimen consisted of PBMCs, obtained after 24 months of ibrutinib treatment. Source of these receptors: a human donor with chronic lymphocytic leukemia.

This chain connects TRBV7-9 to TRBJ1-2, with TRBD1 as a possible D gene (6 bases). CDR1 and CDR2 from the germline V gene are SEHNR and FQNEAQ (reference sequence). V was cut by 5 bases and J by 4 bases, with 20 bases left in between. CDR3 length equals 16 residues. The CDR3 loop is CASSQSGAVRTYGYTF. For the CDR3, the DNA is TGTGCCAGCAGCCAGTCAGGGGCAGTAAGGACCTATGGCTACACCTTC.

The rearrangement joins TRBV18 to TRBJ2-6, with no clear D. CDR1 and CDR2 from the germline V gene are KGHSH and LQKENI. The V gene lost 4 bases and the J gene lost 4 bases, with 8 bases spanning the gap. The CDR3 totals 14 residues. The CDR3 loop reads CASSQVTGANVLTF. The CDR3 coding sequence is TGTGCCAGCTCACAGGTAACCGGGGCCAACGTCCTGACTTTC.

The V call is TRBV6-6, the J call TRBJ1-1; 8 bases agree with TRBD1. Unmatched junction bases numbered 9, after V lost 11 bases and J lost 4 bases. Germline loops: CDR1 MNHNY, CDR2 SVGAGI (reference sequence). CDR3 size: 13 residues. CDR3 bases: TGTGCCGGTGTAGGACAGGGAGCCACTGAAGCTTTCTTT. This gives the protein CAGVGQGATEAFF.

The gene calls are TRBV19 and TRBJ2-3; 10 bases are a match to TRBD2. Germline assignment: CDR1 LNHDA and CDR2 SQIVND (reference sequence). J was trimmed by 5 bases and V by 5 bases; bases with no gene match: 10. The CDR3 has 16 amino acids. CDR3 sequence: CASSHQRGGLEDTQYF. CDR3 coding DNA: TGTGCCAGTAGTCATCAGCGGGGGGGCTTGGAAGATACGCAGTATTTT.

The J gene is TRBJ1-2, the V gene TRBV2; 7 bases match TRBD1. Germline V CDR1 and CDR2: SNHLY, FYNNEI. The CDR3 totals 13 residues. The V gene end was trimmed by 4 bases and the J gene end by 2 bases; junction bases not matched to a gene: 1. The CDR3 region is CASSADRNYGYTF. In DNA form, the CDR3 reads TGTGCCAGCAGTGCGGACAGGAACTATGGCTACACCTTC.

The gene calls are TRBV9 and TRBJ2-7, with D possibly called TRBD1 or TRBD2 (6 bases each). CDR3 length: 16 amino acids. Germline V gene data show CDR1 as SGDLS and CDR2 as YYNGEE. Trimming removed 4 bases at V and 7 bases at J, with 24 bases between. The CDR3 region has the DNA TGTGCCAGCAGCCCGGAGGGGTCAGGGGTCCCCTTGGAGCAGTACTTC. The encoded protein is CASSPEGSGVPLEQYF.